These 4 T cell receptor beta chains originate from one sample sequenced in a study of control samples from healthy donors and cancer patients. Sequencing was performed with immunoSEQ multiplex PCR; in TCRdb, only in-frame clones are kept and a portion is missing. The sample yields approximately 120,000 clones, approximately 90% seen once. Specimen: blood. The receptors were gathered from a woman in her forties or fifties in good health.

This clone was counted between two and nine times. This chain uses TRBV6-5 with TRBJ1-2; perhaps TRBD1 as D (5 bases). The V end was cut by 0 bases, the J end by 6 bases, with 14 bases between. There are 15 residues in the CDR3. Germline CDR1 is MNHEY and CDR2 is SVGAGI. CDR3 nucleotides: TGTGCCAGCAGTTACTCGATGTCAGGGAGAAATGGCTACACCTTC. Its translation is CASSYSMSGRNGYTF.

V is TRBV2 and J is TRBJ1-6, with 7 bases fitting TRBD1. Germline V lookup: CDR1 SNHLY, CDR2 FYNNEI. The CDR3 is 14 residues long. Trimming at V came to 6 bases and at J to 9 bases, leaving 8 bases not matched to a gene. The CDR3 DNA is TGTGCCAGCAGGAGGGACAGTAGTTCTTCACCCCTCCACTTT. Its protein product is CASRRDSSSSPLHF. Full variable domain (outside the CDR3, taken from reference TRBV2 and TRBJ1-6): EPEVTQTPSHQVTQMGQEVILRCVPISNHLYFYWYRQILGQKVEFLVSFYNNEISEKSEIFDDQFSVERPDGSNFTLKIRSTKLEDSAMYFCASRRDSSSSPLHFGNGTRLTVT.

The V and J genes are TRBV7-2 and TRBJ2-3, with D possibly being TRBD2 (6 bases). The germline V gene has CDR1 SGHTA and CDR2 FQGNSA. The CDR3 runs 12 residues. Trimming shortened V by 8 bases and J by 6 bases, and 12 bases separated the two germline ends. CDR3 amino acids: CASGIGGDTQYF. CDR3 bases: TGTGCCAGCGGCATTGGGGGGGATACGCAGTATTTT.

The chain is built from TRBV5-6 and TRBJ2-7; 9 bases are a match to TRBD1. Germline trimming cut 3 bases from V and 9 bases from J; bases unmatched to any gene: 13. This CDR3 spans 15 amino acids. Germline loops: CDR1 SGHDT, CDR2 YYEEEE. CDR3 bases: TGTGCCAGCAGCTATGCCGGGGGACAGGGCTGGAGGCAGTACTTC. It encodes CASSYAGGQGWRQYF.